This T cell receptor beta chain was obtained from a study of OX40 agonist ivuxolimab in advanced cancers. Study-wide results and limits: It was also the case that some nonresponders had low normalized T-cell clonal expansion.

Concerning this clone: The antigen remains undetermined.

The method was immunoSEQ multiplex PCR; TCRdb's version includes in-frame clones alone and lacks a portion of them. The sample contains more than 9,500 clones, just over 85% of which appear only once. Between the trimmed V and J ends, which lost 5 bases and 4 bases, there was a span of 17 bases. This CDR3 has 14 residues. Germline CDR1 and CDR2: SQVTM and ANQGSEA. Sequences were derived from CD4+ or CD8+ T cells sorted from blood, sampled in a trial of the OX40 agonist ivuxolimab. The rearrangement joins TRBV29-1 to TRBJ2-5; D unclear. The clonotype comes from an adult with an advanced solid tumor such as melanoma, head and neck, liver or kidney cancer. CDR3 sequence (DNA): TGCAGCGTTCAACCGCCCGGAGCAACAGAGACCCAGTACTTC. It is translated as CSVQPPGATETQYF.